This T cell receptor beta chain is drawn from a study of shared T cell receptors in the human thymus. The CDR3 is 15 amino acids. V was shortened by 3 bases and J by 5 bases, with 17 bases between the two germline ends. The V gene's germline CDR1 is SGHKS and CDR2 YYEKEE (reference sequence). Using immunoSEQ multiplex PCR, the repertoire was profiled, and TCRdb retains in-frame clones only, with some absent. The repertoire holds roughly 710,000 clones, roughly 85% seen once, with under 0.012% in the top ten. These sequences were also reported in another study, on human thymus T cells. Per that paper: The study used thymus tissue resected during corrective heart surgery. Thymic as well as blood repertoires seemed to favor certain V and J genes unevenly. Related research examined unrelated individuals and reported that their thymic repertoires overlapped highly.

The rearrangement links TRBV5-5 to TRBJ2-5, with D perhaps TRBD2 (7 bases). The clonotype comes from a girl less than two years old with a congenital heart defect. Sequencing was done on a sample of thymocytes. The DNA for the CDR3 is TGTGCCAGCAGCTCCCTCGGTGGGAGGGGGGAGACCCAGTACTTC. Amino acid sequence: CASSSLGGRGETQYF.